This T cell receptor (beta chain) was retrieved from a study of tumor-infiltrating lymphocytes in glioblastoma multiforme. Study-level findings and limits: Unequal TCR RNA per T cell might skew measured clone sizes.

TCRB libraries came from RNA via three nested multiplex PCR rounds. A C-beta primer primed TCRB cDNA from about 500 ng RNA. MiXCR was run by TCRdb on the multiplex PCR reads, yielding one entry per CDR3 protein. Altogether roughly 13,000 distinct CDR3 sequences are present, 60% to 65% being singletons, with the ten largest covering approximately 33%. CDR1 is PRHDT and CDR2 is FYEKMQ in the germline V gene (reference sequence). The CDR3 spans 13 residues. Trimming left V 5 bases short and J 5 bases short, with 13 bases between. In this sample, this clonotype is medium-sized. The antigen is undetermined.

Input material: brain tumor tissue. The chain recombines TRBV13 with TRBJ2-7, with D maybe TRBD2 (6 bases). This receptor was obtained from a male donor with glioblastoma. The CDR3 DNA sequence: TGTGCCAGCAGCACCCGGGACTCTAACGAGCAGTACTTC. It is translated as CASSTRDSNEQYF.